The source of this T cell receptor beta chain is a study of shared clonotypes between healthy human individuals. For this clone: The antigen remains undetermined.

CD45RO negativity and positive selection for CCR7 defined naive CD8 cells, a population that excluded terminally differentiated effector memory CD45RA+ cells. The V gene's germline CDR1 is SQVTM and CDR2 ANQGSEA. This CDR3 is built from 15 residues. Trimming took 1 base from V and 3 from J; bases not matched to a gene: 6. TCRdb's copy holds only in-frame clones and misses some; the assay was immunoSEQ multiplex PCR. Here the sample spans 2 million to 2.5 million clones, under 95% being singletons. Regarding the study as a whole: Specimens sampled were limited to blood, with tissue repertoires likely differing. Naive subsets generally exceeded memory subsets in estimated richness.

Sample: naive CD8+ T cells from PBMCs. V is TRBV29-1 and J is TRBJ2-3; 8 positions match TRBD1. The sequence derives from a man aged 18 to 29 in good health. Some clones in this sample may be carry-over from other donors' samples. The CDR3 here is CSVEGGRTGTDTQYF. CDR3 coding DNA: TGCAGCGTTGAAGGGGGGAGGACAGGGACAGATACGCAGTATTTT.